A single sample is the source of the 8 T cell receptor beta chains below, sequenced in a study of cytomegalovirus exposure and HLA in healthy donors. Vbeta (60) and Jbeta (13) primers were used in the PCR. Measured with immunoSEQ multiplex PCR; TCRdb has only the in-frame clones, and not every one. The data hold 110,000 to 150,000 clones, with 80% observed a single time. What was sequenced was PBMCs. These receptors all stem from a male donor in good health and CMV-seronegative.

The chain employs TRBV18 and TRBJ1-1; the D gene is possibly TRBD1 (5 bases). V gave up 2 bases and J gave up 3 bases, with 10 bases separating them. Per germline, CDR1 KGHSH and CDR2 LQKENI. The CDR3 contains 14 residues. The CDR3 protein is CASSPGAVDTEAFF. Here the CDR3 DNA reads TGTGCCAGCTCACCAGGGGCAGTTGACACTGAAGCTTTCTTT. Combining the CDR3 with reference TRBV18 and TRBJ1-1 gives the whole variable domain NAGVMQNPRHLVRRRGQEARLRCSPMKGHSHVYWYRQLPEEGLKFMVYLQKENIIDESGMPKERFSAEFPKEGPSILRIQQVVRGDSAAYFCASSPGAVDTEAFFGQGTRLTVV.

The V gene is TRBV25-1, the J gene TRBJ2-7; D perhaps matches TRBD1 (5 bases). The V gene lost 10 bases and the J gene lost 7 bases, with 23 bases spanning the gap. Germline CDR1 MGHDK, CDR2 SYGVNS. The CDR3 spans 14 residues. This CDR3 reads CAIAVGAPFGEQYF. CDR3 DNA sequence: TGTGCCATCGCGGTTGGGGCTCCGTTTGGAGAGCAGTACTTC.

In its sample, this clone was seen a few times. The J gene is TRBJ1-5, the V gene TRBV2; D is perhaps TRBD1 (5 bases). This CDR3 is 14 amino acids long. Trimming shortened V by 7 bases and J by 5 bases, and 15 bases separated the two germline ends. CDR1 and CDR2 from the germline V gene are SNHLY and FYNNEI. CDR3: CASKGRGNYQPQHF. For the CDR3, the DNA is TGTGCCAGCAAGGGGAGGGGCAACTATCAGCCCCAGCATTTT.

This clone turned up a few times. This sequence joins TRBV27 and TRBJ2-7; a possible D gene is TRBD2 (5 bases). This CDR3 is 11 amino acids long. Germline CDR1 reads MNHEY; CDR2 reads SMNVEV (reference sequence). Between the trimmed V and J ends, which lost 5 bases and 7 bases, there was a span of 9 bases. CDR3 DNA sequence: TGTGCCAGCAGTCTAGGCGGGGAGCAGTACTTC. Protein sequence: CASSLGGEQYF.

The CDR3 here is CAWSDDRGRNTEAFF. The CDR3 bases are TGTGCCTGGAGCGACGACAGGGGGAGGAACACTGAAGCTTTCTTT. The J gene is TRBJ1-1, the V gene TRBV30; the match to TRBD1 covers 9 bases. The CDR3 has 15 residues. V shed 3 bases and J 1 base; nucleotides not matched to a gene: 6. CDR1 is GTSNPN and CDR2 is SVGIG in the germline V gene (reference sequence).

This chain connects TRBV19 to TRBJ2-3; 7 bases line up with TRBD1. The CDR3 sequence is 14 residues long. CDR1 and CDR2 from the germline V gene are LNHDA and SQIVND (reference sequence). The V segment lost 10 bases and the J segment 2 bases; nucleotides outside the gene matches: 9. CDR3 DNA sequence: TGTGCCACTTGGGACAGACCAAACACAGATACGCAGTATTTT. Its translation: CATWDRPNTDTQYF.

The CDR3 DNA reads TGTGCCAGCAGTGCGACACCTCCTCACCGAAACACCATATATTTT. Its translation is CASSATPPHRNTIYF. The V call is TRBV6-5, the J call TRBJ1-3; the D is unclear. Germline assignment: CDR1 MNHEY and CDR2 SVGAGI. The CDR3 is 15 residues long. Trimming took 5 bases from V and 5 from J, leaving 16 bases between them.

This clone was picked up a small number of times. V usage is TRBV19 and J usage is TRBJ2-1, with TRBD2 as a possible D gene (5 bases). Germline V gives CDR1 LNHDA, CDR2 SQIVND (reference sequence). V was pared by 7 bases and J by 0 bases, with 16 bases between. The CDR3 contains 16 residues. CDR3 protein: CASKPTKPGSYNEQFF. The CDR3 nucleotides read TGTGCCAGTAAACCGACTAAGCCAGGCTCCTACAATGAGCAGTTCTTC. The whole variable domain, filled in from reference TRBV19 and TRBJ2-1, reads DGGITQSPKYLFRKEGQNVTLSCEQNLNHDAMYWYRQDPGQGLRLIYYSQIVNDFQKGDIAEGYSVSREKKESFPLTVTSAQKNPTAFYLCASKPTKPGSYNEQFFGPGTRLTVL.